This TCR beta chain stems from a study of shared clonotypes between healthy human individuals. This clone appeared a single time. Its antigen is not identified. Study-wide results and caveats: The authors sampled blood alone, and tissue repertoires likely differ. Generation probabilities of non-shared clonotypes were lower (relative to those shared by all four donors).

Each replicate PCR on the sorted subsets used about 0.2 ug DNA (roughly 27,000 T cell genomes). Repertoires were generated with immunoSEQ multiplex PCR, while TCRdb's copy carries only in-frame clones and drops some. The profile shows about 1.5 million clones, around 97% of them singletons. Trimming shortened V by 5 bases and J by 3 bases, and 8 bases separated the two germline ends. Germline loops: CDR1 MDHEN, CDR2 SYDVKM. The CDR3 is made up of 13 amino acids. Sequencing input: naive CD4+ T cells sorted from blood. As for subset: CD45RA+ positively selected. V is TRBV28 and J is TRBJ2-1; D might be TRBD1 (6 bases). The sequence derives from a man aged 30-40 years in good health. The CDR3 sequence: CASSDRYYNEQFF. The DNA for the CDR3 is TGTGCCAGCAGTGACAGGTACTACAATGAGCAGTTCTTC. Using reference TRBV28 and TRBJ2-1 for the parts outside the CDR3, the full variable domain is DVKVTQSSRYLVKRTGEKVFLECVQDMDHENMFWYRQDPGLGLRLIYFSYDVKMKEKGDIPEGYSVSREKKERFSLILESASTNQTSMYLCASSDRYYNEQFFGPGTRLTVL.